Listed below are T cell receptor beta chains from one sample, sequenced in a study of blood T cell repertoires in COVID-19. The data were produced by immunoSEQ multiplex PCR, yet TCRdb's version contains in-frame clones alone and is incomplete. The repertoire includes 300,000 or so clones, 80% to 90% of them detected once, and 3.5% to 4.5% sits in the top ten. Input material: PBMCs or T cells enriched from blood (not recorded which). Receptors were obtained from a woman in her forties with acute COVID-19. CDR3s include the opening cysteine and the closing phenylalanine or tryptophan. The D gene is left open where the match is weak. Rows give clone size only sometimes, using once, few, many, or a class for an expanded clone.

CDR3nt: TGTGCCAGCAGCCCGGCCGGAGGGCTCCAAGAGACCCAGTACTTC
CDR3aa: CASSPAGGLQETQYF
len: 15
abundance: .
v_gene: TRBV9
j_gene: TRBJ2-5
d_gene: .

CDR3nt: TGCGCCAGCAGCTTGGGACAGGGGATGGAGACCCAGTACTTC
CDR3aa: CASSLGQGMETQYF
len: 14
abundance: .
v_gene: TRBV5-1
j_gene: TRBJ2-5
d_gene: TRBD1

CDR3nt: TGTGCCAGCAGTTCCCACACTCAGGGTATCAGTGAAGCTTTCTTT
CDR3aa: CASSSHTQGISEAFF
len: 15
abundance: .
v_gene: TRBV6-2/TRBV6-3
j_gene: TRBJ1-1
d_gene: .

CDR3nt: TGTGCCAGCAGCCCCGTTGTCGGGACAGCTTACTTC
CDR3aa: CASSPVVGTAYF
len: 12
abundance: .
v_gene: TRBV7-8
j_gene: TRBJ2-7
d_gene: TRBD1

CDR3nt: TGTGCCAGCAGCCTGAGAGTCGGGTCGGGATCAGGCGATGAGCAGTTCTTC
CDR3aa: CASSLRVGSGSGDEQFF
len: 17
abundance: .
v_gene: TRBV3-1/TRBV3-2
j_gene: TRBJ2-1
d_gene: .

CDR3nt: TGCAGTGCTAGTCCCGGTAACTACGATCAGCCCCAGCATTTT
CDR3aa: CSASPGNYDQPQHF
len: 14
abundance: .
v_gene: TRBV20-1
j_gene: TRBJ1-5
d_gene: .

CDR3nt: TGTGCCGTCGGGACAGAGACTACCTACGAGCAGTACTTC
CDR3aa: CAVGTETTYEQYF
len: 13
abundance: .
v_gene: TRBV7-9
j_gene: TRBJ2-7
d_gene: TRBD1

CDR3nt: TGTGCCAGCAGTTCTGTCCTCCCACCTATTTTTGTCTTC
CDR3aa: CASSSVLPPIFVF
len: 13
abundance: .
v_gene: TRBV28
j_gene: TRBJ2-1
d_gene: .

CDR3nt: TGTGCCAGCAGCCAAGACACAGGGTCTAATTCACCCCTCCACTTT
CDR3aa: CASSQDTGSNSPLHF
len: 15
abundance: .
v_gene: TRBV4-2
j_gene: TRBJ1-6
d_gene: .

CDR3nt: TGTGCCAGCCGACGCGGGGGAACAAGTGCTGACGCTTTCTTT
CDR3aa: CASRRGGTSADAFF
len: 14
abundance: once
v_gene: TRBV27
j_gene: TRBJ1-1
d_gene: .

CDR3nt: TGTGCCAGCAGCTTACCCGCCAACAGGGATGAGATAGGAAACACCATATATTTT
CDR3aa: CASSLPANRDEIGNTIYF
len: 18
abundance: .
v_gene: TRBV7-9
j_gene: TRBJ1-3
d_gene: .

CDR3nt: TGTGCCAGCAGCCTTACCTACAATGAGCAGTTCTTC
CDR3aa: CASSLTYNEQFF
len: 12
abundance: .
v_gene: TRBV7-3
j_gene: TRBJ2-1
d_gene: .

CDR3nt: TGTGCCAGTAGTATAGTACGTTACACAGATAATCAGCCCCAGCATTTT
CDR3aa: CASSIVRYTDNQPQHF
len: 16
abundance: few
v_gene: TRBV19
j_gene: TRBJ1-5
d_gene: .

CDR3nt: TGTGCCATCAGTGTAACAGGGAGGGCAGAAGAAAAACTGTTTTTT
CDR3aa: CAISVTGRAEEKLFF
len: 15
abundance: .
v_gene: TRBV10-3
j_gene: TRBJ1-4
d_gene: .

CDR3nt: TGTGCCAGCAACGCACTAGCGGGAGGCACAGATACGCAGTATTTT
CDR3aa: CASNALAGGTDTQYF
len: 15
abundance: .
v_gene: TRBV5-8
j_gene: TRBJ2-3
d_gene: TRBD2

CDR3nt: TGCGCCAGCAGCCAAGATGGGGGGTATAACACCGGGGAGCTGTTTTTT
CDR3aa: CASSQDGGYNTGELFF
len: 16
abundance: .
v_gene: TRBV4-1
j_gene: TRBJ2-2
d_gene: .

CDR3nt: TGTGCCAGTAGTCCTCATTACAGGCCCGAGACTAGCGGGAGGTCAGCCGAGCAGTACTTC
CDR3aa: CASSPHYRPETSGRSAEQYF
len: 20
abundance: .
v_gene: TRBV19
j_gene: TRBJ2-7
d_gene: TRBD2

CDR3nt: TGTGCCAGCAAGAAGGAGGGCACGGGCGAGCAGTACTTC
CDR3aa: CASKKEGTGEQYF
len: 13
abundance: .
v_gene: TRBV2
j_gene: TRBJ2-7
d_gene: .

CDR3nt: TGTGCCAGCAGCTTGACAGGAAACAGGGAGACCCAGTACTTC
CDR3aa: CASSLTGNRETQYF
len: 14
abundance: once
v_gene: TRBV7-9
j_gene: TRBJ2-5
d_gene: .

CDR3nt: TGTGCCAGCAGCTTACAGGGAGGGTTCACTGAAGCTTTCTTT
CDR3aa: CASSLQGGFTEAFF
len: 14
abundance: .
v_gene: TRBV7-3
j_gene: TRBJ1-1
d_gene: .

CDR3nt: TGCGCCAGCAGCTTGGGAGACAGGGAAAGGTCTAACTATGGCTACACCTTC
CDR3aa: CASSLGDRERSNYGYTF
len: 17
abundance: .
v_gene: TRBV5-1
j_gene: TRBJ1-2
d_gene: TRBD1

CDR3nt: TGTGCCAGCTCACCAGGACAGCAGACCCCCGAGGGCAGGGCCTTC
CDR3aa: CASSPGQQTPEGRAF
len: 15
abundance: few
v_gene: TRBV18
j_gene: TRBJ1-2
d_gene: .

CDR3nt: TGTGCCATCAGTGAGTCCGGGACAGGGGACTACGAGCAGTACTTC
CDR3aa: CAISESGTGDYEQYF
len: 15
abundance: .
v_gene: TRBV10-3
j_gene: TRBJ2-7
d_gene: TRBD1

CDR3nt: TGTGCCAGCAGCTTGGGAACAGGGGTGGTGGGCTACGAGCAGTACTTC
CDR3aa: CASSLGTGVVGYEQYF
len: 16
abundance: .
v_gene: TRBV5-8
j_gene: TRBJ2-7
d_gene: TRBD1

CDR3nt: TGTGCCAGCAGCCCAAGGACTCCTTGGCAGGAAAACACCATATATTTT
CDR3aa: CASSPRTPWQENTIYF
len: 16
abundance: .
v_gene: TRBV7-2
j_gene: TRBJ1-3
d_gene: .

CDR3nt: TGCAGTGCTAGTCGGGTCGAGCAGTACTTC
CDR3aa: CSASRVEQYF
len: 10
abundance: .
v_gene: TRBV20-1
j_gene: TRBJ2-7
d_gene: .

CDR3nt: TGTGCCAGCAGTTACGGACAGGGGGCGGGCACCGGGGAGCTGTTTTTT
CDR3aa: CASSYGQGAGTGELFF
len: 16
abundance: .
v_gene: TRBV6-5
j_gene: TRBJ2-2
d_gene: TRBD1

CDR3nt: TGTGCCAGCAGCACCCAACAGGGGGTCGGGGAAAAACTGTTTTTT
CDR3aa: CASSTQQGVGEKLFF
len: 15
abundance: .
v_gene: TRBV7-9
j_gene: TRBJ1-4
d_gene: TRBD1

CDR3nt: TGTGCCACCAGTGTCCCGGGACAGCGCGTTCTTCCTTCTTACGAGCAGTACTTC
CDR3aa: CATSVPGQRVLPSYEQYF
len: 18
abundance: .
v_gene: TRBV24-1
j_gene: TRBJ2-7
d_gene: TRBD1

CDR3nt: TGTGCCAGCAGGGGCCTAGCGGGGGAATTAAATGAGCAGTTCTTC
CDR3aa: CASRGLAGELNEQFF
len: 15
abundance: few
v_gene: TRBV6-5
j_gene: TRBJ2-1
d_gene: TRBD2

CDR3nt: TGTGCCAGCAGCTTAGTTATGGGGCAGGGGAAGAACACTGAAGCTTTCTTT
CDR3aa: CASSLVMGQGKNTEAFF
len: 17
abundance: .
v_gene: TRBV11-2
j_gene: TRBJ1-1
d_gene: .

CDR3nt: TGTGCCATCAGTGAGTCGATGGGGGGCTCCTACAATGAGCAGTTCTTC
CDR3aa: CAISESMGGSYNEQFF
len: 16
abundance: .
v_gene: TRBV10-3
j_gene: TRBJ2-1
d_gene: .

CDR3nt: TGTGCCAGCAGGTCGGGACAGGGGAATCAGCCCCAGCATTTT
CDR3aa: CASRSGQGNQPQHF
len: 14
abundance: .
v_gene: TRBV6-5
j_gene: TRBJ1-5
d_gene: TRBD1

CDR3nt: TGTGCCTCCGGTGCGGGAGACTCCTACGAGCAGTACTTC
CDR3aa: CASGAGDSYEQYF
len: 13
abundance: .
v_gene: TRBV5-5
j_gene: TRBJ2-7
d_gene: TRBD2

CDR3nt: TGTGCCAGCAGTGAAGCGCTCCCGGGACAGGGAAGGTACACCGGGGAGCTGTTTTTT
CDR3aa: CASSEALPGQGRYTGELFF
len: 19
abundance: .
v_gene: TRBV2
j_gene: TRBJ2-2
d_gene: TRBD1

CDR3nt: TGCGCCAGCAGCGAGAGCGGACCCACAGATACGCAGTATTTT
CDR3aa: CASSESGPTDTQYF
len: 14
abundance: few
v_gene: TRBV5-1
j_gene: TRBJ2-3
d_gene: .

CDR3nt: TGTGCCAGCCCCCCGGGGGAGCTGGGAGACTATGGCTACACCTTC
CDR3aa: CASPPGELGDYGYTF
len: 15
abundance: .
v_gene: TRBV6-4
j_gene: TRBJ1-2
d_gene: .

CDR3nt: TGCGCCAGCGGTTCCAACTGGCGGGAGGGCCCCTACAATGAGCAGTTCTTC
CDR3aa: CASGSNWREGPYNEQFF
len: 17
abundance: .
v_gene: TRBV5-1
j_gene: TRBJ2-1
d_gene: TRBD2

CDR3nt: TGTGCCAGCAGTTCGGGGACAGGGGGCGCGTATCAGCCCCAGCATTTT
CDR3aa: CASSSGTGGAYQPQHF
len: 16
abundance: .
v_gene: TRBV6-2/TRBV6-3
j_gene: TRBJ1-5
d_gene: TRBD1

CDR3nt: TGTGCCACCAGTGATTTCGGGGGCTCCTACAATGAGCAGTTCTTC
CDR3aa: CATSDFGGSYNEQFF
len: 15
abundance: .
v_gene: TRBV24-1
j_gene: TRBJ2-1
d_gene: .

CDR3nt: TGTGCCAGCAGGCGGACTAGCGGATACGCCTACGAGCAGTACTTC
CDR3aa: CASRRTSGYAYEQYF
len: 15
abundance: .
v_gene: TRBV28
j_gene: TRBJ2-7
d_gene: TRBD2

CDR3nt: TGTGCCAGCAGCAGGCGGGACAGGGGCTTCGGAAAACTGTTTTTT
CDR3aa: CASSRRDRGFGKLFF
len: 15
abundance: .
v_gene: TRBV7-9
j_gene: TRBJ1-4
d_gene: TRBD1

CDR3nt: TGTGCCAGTACCTCACTGGGGACAGGTTACACAGATACGCAGTATTTT
CDR3aa: CASTSLGTGYTDTQYF
len: 16
abundance: once
v_gene: TRBV28
j_gene: TRBJ2-3
d_gene: TRBD1

CDR3nt: TGTGCCAGCTCACTCCTGACAGAGAGCTCTGGAAACACCATATATTTT
CDR3aa: CASSLLTESSGNTIYF
len: 16
abundance: .
v_gene: TRBV18
j_gene: TRBJ1-3
d_gene: .

CDR3nt: TGTGCCAGCAGCTTGACTTGGAATTCACCCCTCCACTTT
CDR3aa: CASSLTWNSPLHF
len: 13
abundance: .
v_gene: TRBV5-8
j_gene: TRBJ1-6
d_gene: .

CDR3nt: TGTGCCAGCAGACTAGACGGAGTTGTATATGGCTACACCTTC
CDR3aa: CASRLDGVVYGYTF
len: 14
abundance: .
v_gene: TRBV2
j_gene: TRBJ1-2
d_gene: .

CDR3nt: TGTGCCAGCAGCCCTTCGCGGGGGCATAGCTCTGGAAACACCATATATTTT
CDR3aa: CASSPSRGHSSGNTIYF
len: 17
abundance: few
v_gene: TRBV11-2
j_gene: TRBJ1-3
d_gene: .

CDR3nt: TGTGCCAGCAGCCAAGATTTTAGACAGATCCGACAGGGCCGACAAGAGACCCAGTACTTC
CDR3aa: CASSQDFRQIRQGRQETQYF
len: 20
abundance: .
v_gene: TRBV3-1/TRBV3-2
j_gene: TRBJ2-5
d_gene: TRBD1

CDR3nt: TGTGCCAGCAGTTTAACATCAGGGATGGCTGAGCAGTTCTTC
CDR3aa: CASSLTSGMAEQFF
len: 14
abundance: few
v_gene: TRBV27
j_gene: TRBJ2-1
d_gene: .

CDR3nt: TGTGCCAGCAGCCGCACTAGCGGGAGTATGCAAAGGGAGACCCAGTACTTC
CDR3aa: CASSRTSGSMQRETQYF
len: 17
abundance: .
v_gene: TRBV7-9
j_gene: TRBJ2-5
d_gene: TRBD2

CDR3nt: TGCGCCAGCAGCCAAGAGCGGGGGGTATACAATGAGCAGTTCTTC
CDR3aa: CASSQERGVYNEQFF
len: 15
abundance: .
v_gene: TRBV4-1
j_gene: TRBJ2-1
d_gene: TRBD2

CDR3nt: TGTGCCAGCAGCCTGGGCAGGGGACAAGAGACCCAGTACTTC
CDR3aa: CASSLGRGQETQYF
len: 14
abundance: .
v_gene: TRBV7-9
j_gene: TRBJ2-5
d_gene: .

CDR3nt: TGTGCCAGCAGCTTACTAGCGGGAGAAGGCGAGCAGTACTTC
CDR3aa: CASSLLAGEGEQYF
len: 14
abundance: .
v_gene: TRBV11-1
j_gene: TRBJ2-7
d_gene: TRBD2

CDR3nt: TGTGCCAGCAGCTTTTTCGGCGGCACCTACAATGAGCAGTTCTTC
CDR3aa: CASSFFGGTYNEQFF
len: 15
abundance: once
v_gene: TRBV7-9
j_gene: TRBJ2-1
d_gene: .

CDR3nt: TGTGCCAGCAGCTTAGGTGTGGGAGCCACCGGGGAGCTGTTTTTT
CDR3aa: CASSLGVGATGELFF
len: 15
abundance: .
v_gene: TRBV11-3
j_gene: TRBJ2-2
d_gene: .